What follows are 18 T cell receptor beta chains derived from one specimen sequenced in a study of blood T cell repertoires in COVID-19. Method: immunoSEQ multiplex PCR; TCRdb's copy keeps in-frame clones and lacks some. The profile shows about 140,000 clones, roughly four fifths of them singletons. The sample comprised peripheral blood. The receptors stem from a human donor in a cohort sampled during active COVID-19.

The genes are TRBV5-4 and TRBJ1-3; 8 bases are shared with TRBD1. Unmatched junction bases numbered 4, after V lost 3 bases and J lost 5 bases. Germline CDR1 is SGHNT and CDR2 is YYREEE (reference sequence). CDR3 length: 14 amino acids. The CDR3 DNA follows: TGTGCCAGCAGCTCCGGACAGGGTAGAAACACCATATATTTT. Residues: CASSSGQGRNTIYF.

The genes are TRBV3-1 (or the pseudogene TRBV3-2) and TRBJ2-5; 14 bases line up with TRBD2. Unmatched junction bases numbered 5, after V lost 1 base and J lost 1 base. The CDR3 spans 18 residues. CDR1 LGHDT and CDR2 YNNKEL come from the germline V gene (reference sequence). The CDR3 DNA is TGTGCCAGCAGCCAAGGACTAGCGGGGGGGGCCTTCCAAGAGACCCAGTACTTC. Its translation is CASSQGLAGGAFQETQYF.

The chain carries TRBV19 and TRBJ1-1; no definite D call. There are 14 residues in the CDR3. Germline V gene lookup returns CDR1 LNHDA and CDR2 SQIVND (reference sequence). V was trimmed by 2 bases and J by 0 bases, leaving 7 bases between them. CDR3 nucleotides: TGTGCCAGTAGTATAAACACAATGAACACTGAAGCTTTCTTT. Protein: CASSINTMNTEAFF.

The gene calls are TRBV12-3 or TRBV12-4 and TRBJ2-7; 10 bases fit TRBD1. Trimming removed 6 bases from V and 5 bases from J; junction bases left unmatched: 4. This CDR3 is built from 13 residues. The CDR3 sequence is CASSQTGGNEQYF. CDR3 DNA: TGTGCCAGCAGCCAGACAGGGGGCAACGAGCAGTACTTC.

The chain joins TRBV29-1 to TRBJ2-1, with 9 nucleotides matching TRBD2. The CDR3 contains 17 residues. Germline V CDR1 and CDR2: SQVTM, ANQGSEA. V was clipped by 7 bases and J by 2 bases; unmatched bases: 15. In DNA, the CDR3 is TGCAGCGCTAGAGGGTTTAGCGGGGGTCGCCCCTACAATGAGCAGTTCTTC. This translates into CSARGFSGGRPYNEQFF.

The CDR3 spells CASSESRLAGAYEQYF. DNA for the CDR3: TGTGCCAGCAGTGAATCGAGGTTAGCGGGGGCCTACGAGCAGTACTTC. The J gene is TRBJ2-7, the V gene TRBV25-1, with 9 positions matching TRBD2. This CDR3 region has 16 residues. CDR1 and CDR2 from the germline V gene are MGHDK and SYGVNS. The J segment lost 2 bases and the V segment lost 1 base, leaving 6 bases of the junction unmatched.

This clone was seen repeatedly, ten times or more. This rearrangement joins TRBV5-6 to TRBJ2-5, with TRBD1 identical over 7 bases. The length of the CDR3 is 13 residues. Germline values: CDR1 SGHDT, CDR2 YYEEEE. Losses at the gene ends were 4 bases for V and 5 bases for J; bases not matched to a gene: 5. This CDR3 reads CASSPTGRETQYF. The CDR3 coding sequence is TGTGCCAGCAGCCCGACAGGGCGGGAGACCCAGTACTTC.

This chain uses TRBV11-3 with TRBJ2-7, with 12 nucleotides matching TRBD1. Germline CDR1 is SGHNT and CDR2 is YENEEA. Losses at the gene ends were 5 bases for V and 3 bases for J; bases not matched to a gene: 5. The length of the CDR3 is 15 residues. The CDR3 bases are TGTGCCAGCAGCAGGGGACAGGGGGCCGTCTACGAGCAGTACTTC. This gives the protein CASSRGQGAVYEQYF.

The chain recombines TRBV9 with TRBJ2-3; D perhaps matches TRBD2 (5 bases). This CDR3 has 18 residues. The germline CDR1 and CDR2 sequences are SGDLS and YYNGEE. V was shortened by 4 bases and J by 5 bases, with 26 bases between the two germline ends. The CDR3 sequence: CASSPTYPPGRRVDTQYF. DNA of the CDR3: TGTGCCAGCAGCCCTACATATCCCCCGGGCCGGCGGGTAGATACGCAGTATTTT.

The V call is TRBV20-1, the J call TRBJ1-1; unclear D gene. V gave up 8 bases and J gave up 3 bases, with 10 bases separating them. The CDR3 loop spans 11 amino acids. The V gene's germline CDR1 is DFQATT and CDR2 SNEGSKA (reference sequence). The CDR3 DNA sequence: TGCAGTCCTGTTTTCGACACTGAAGCTTTCTTT. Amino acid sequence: CSPVFDTEAFF.

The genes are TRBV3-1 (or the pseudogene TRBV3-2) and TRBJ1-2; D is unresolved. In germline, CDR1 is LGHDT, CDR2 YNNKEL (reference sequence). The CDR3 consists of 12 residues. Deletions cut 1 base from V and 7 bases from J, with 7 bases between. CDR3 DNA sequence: TGTGCCAGCAGCCAAGGACTGCTTGGCTACACCTTC. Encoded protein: CASSQGLLGYTF.

The CDR3 DNA is TGTGCCAGCAGCATACCAGGGGCCTTAGCCAAAAACATTCAGTACTTC. Protein product: CASSIPGALAKNIQYF. This rearrangement joins TRBV5-6 to TRBJ2-4; weak D call: TRBD1 (6 bases). The CDR3 contains 16 residues. V shed 4 bases and J shed 0 bases, with 14 bases lying between them. Germline values: CDR1 SGHDT, CDR2 YYEEEE.

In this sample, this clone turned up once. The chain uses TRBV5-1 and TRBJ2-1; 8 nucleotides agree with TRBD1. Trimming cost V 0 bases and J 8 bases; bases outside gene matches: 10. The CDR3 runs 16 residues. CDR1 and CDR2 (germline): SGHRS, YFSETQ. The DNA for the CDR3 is TGCGCCAGCAGCTTGGATTCCGCAGGGGGCTTGGATGAGCAGTTCTTC. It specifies CASSLDSAGGLDEQFF.

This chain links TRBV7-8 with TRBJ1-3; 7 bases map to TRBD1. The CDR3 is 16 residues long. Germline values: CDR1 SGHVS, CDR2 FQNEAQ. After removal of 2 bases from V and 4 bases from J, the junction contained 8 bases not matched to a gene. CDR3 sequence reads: CASSLFGDSTGNTIYF. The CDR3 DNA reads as TGTGCCAGCAGCTTATTTGGGGACAGTACAGGAAACACCATATATTTT.

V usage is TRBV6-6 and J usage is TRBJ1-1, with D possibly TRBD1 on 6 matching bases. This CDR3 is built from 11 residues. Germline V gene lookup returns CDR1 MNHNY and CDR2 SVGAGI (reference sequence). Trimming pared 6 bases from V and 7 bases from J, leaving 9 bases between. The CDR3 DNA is TGTGCCAGCAGGCGGACAGATGAAGCTTTCTTT. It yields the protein CASRRTDEAFF.

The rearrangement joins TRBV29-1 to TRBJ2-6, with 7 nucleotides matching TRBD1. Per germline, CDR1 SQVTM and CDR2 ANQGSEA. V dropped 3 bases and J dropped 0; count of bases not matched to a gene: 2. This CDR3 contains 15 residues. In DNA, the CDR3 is TGCAGCGTTGAGGGACAGAGCTCTGGGGCCAACGTCCTGACTTTC. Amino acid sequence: CSVEGQSSGANVLTF. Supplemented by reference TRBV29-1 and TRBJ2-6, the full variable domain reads SAVISQKPSRDICQRGTSLTIQCQVDSQVTMMFWYRQQPGQSLTLIATANQGSEATYESGFVIDKFPISRPNLTFSTLTVSNMSPEDSSIYLCSVEGQSSGANVLTFGAGSRLTVL.

CDR3 in DNA: TGTGCCAGCTCTAACACCAGGGGCACTGAAGCTTTCTTT. Its protein is CASSNTRGTEAFF. This chain uses TRBV5-6 with TRBJ1-1; possibly TRBD1 for D (6 bases). The germline V gene has CDR1 SGHDT and CDR2 YYEEEE. This CDR3 has 13 amino acids. V was cut by 7 bases and J by 4 bases, with 14 bases left in between.

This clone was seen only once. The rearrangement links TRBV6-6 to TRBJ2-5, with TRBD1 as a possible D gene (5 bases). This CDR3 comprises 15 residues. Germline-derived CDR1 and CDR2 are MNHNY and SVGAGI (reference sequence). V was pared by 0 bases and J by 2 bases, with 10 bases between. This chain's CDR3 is CASSYSGARQETQYF. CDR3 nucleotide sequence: TGTGCCAGCAGTTACTCAGGGGCTAGACAAGAGACCCAGTACTTC.